This T cell receptor beta chain was documented in a study of beta chain features in type 1 diabetes. General study findings and limits: Among all four CD4+ subsets, Type 1 diabetes patients had TCRB CDR3s that were moderately but significantly shorter. Cells with high TCR expression could be over-represented when cDNA is sequenced. A potential influence of HLA type upon TCRB rearrangement remained unresolved herein.

The CDR3 contains 14 residues. Germline values: CDR1 LGHNA, CDR2 YNFKEQ. After removal of 4 bases from V and 3 bases from J, the junction contained 0 bases not matched to a gene. With regard to this clone: Its target is unknown.

The entirety of the isolated RNA underwent reverse transcription, so expressed TCRB transcripts were sequenced. This table comes from immunoSEQ multiplex PCR, and its TCRdb copy is limited to in-frame clones, with some not included. The repertoire consists of about 60,000 clones, with roughly three fifths occurring once and the leading ten covering 2.2%. Using CD45RO/CCR7/CD25/CD127/CD95/CD27, CD4+ naive, central memory, regulatory and stem cell-like memory cells were sorted. Input material: Tregs from blood. The TCR sequence derives from a young woman in good health. This chain uses TRBV4-2 with TRBJ2-3; 11 bases match TRBD2. CDR3 DNA sequence: TGTGCCAGCAGCCGACTAGCGGGAACAGATACGCAGTATTTT. Encoded protein: CASSRLAGTDTQYF.